This T cell receptor (beta chain) emerged from a study of blood T cell repertoires in COVID-19. Germline-derived CDR1 and CDR2 are SNHLY and FYNNEI. Losses at the gene ends were 6 bases for V and 10 bases for J; bases not matched to a gene: 11. This CDR3 has 15 amino acids. The assay was immunoSEQ multiplex PCR, and TCRdb's table has in-frame clones only and misses some. The profile shows fewer than 350,000 clones, approximately 91% of them singletons. The sequence derives from a woman aged 40 to 50 who had recovered from COVID-19. Sequencing was carried out using PBMCs or T cells enriched from blood (not recorded which). The chain carries TRBV2 and TRBJ1-6; 8 positions agree with TRBD1. Here the CDR3 reads CASSTDRGTQSPLHF. The CDR3 region has the DNA TGTGCCAGCAGCACCGACAGGGGAACCCAATCACCCCTCCACTTT.